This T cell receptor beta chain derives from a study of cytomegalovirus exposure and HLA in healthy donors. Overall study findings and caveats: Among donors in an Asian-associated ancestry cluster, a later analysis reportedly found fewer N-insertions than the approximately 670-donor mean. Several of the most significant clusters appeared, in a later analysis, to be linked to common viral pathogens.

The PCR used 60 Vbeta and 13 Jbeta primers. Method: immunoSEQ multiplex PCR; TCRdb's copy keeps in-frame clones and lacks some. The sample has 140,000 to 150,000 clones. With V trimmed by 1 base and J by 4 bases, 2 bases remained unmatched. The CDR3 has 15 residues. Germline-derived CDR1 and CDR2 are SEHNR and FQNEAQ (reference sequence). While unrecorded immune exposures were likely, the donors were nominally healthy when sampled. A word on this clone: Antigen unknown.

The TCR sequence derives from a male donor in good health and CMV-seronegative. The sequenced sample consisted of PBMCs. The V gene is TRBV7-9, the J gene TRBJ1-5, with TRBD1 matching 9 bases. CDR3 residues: CASSLVGQGNQPQHF. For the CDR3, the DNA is TGTGCCAGCAGCTTAGTCGGACAGGGGAATCAGCCCCAGCATTTT.